This T cell receptor (beta chain) was obtained from a study of Ad26.COV2.S vaccination and SARS-CoV-2 variants. Germline CDR1 and CDR2: SGHVS and FQNEAQ. Trimming removed 1 base from V and 0 bases from J, with 11 bases in between. The CDR3 consists of 16 residues. TCRdb keeps only in-frame clones here, not all; method: immunoSEQ multiplex PCR. Among some 420,000 clones listed, around 87% were seen once. Stated treatment: 15 to 20 received Ad26.COV2.S at low or high dose, single or two shots; about 5 received placebo; per-sample allocation not given. The study sampled participants on day 63 after the first vaccine or placebo injection. The vaccine antigen was prefusion-stabilized Wuhan SARS-CoV-2 spike.

The gene calls are TRBV7-8 and TRBJ2-3, with D perhaps TRBD2 (6 bases). The receptor comes from a person aged 18 to 65 who received the Ad26.COV2.S COVID-19 vaccine or a placebo. Material: peripheral blood, obtained in a trial of Ad26.COV2.S vaccine versus placebo. In DNA form, the CDR3 reads TGTGCCAGCAGCTTAGGTTCCGGGGGAAGCACAGATACGCAGTATTTT. This encodes CASSLGSGGSTDTQYF.